One sample yielded the 10 T cell receptor beta chains listed below, sequenced in a study of cytomegalovirus exposure and HLA in healthy donors. Amplification used 60 Vbeta primers and 13 Jbeta primers. Assay used: immunoSEQ multiplex PCR; TCRdb lists only in-frame clones, some missing. The data hold fewer than 70,000 clones, with 83% observed a single time. Source material: PBMCs. Receptors originate from a human donor in good health.

The gene calls are TRBV5-1 and TRBJ2-7; D is unclear. The V end lost 0 bases, the J end lost 3 bases, and 13 bases lay between the germline ends. CDR3 length equals 15 residues. Germline assignment: CDR1 SGHRS and CDR2 YFSETQ. The CDR3 here is CASSLGPVQDYEQYF. The CDR3 DNA sequence: TGCGCCAGCAGCTTGGGGCCCGTACAAGACTACGAGCAGTACTTC.

The rearrangement uses TRBV29-1 and TRBJ1-1, with TRBD1 matching over 7 bases. V trimming: 4 bases; J trimming: 4 bases; junction bases outside the gene matches: 18. From germline, CDR1 is SQVTM and CDR2 ANQGSEA. The CDR3 extends over 17 amino acids. In DNA, the CDR3 is TGCAGCGTTGGGCAGGTCTGGCAGGGGGTGGTAGGCACTGAAGCTTTCTTT. It encodes CSVGQVWQGVVGTEAFF.

The chain combines TRBV11-3 with TRBJ2-3, with TRBD1 identical over 9 bases. V dropped 0 bases and J dropped 4; count of bases not matched to a gene: 5. The CDR3 has 16 residues. Germline loops: CDR1 SGHNT, CDR2 YENEEA. The CDR3 is CASSLDLTGGADTQYF. CDR3 coding DNA: TGTGCCAGCAGCTTAGATCTGACAGGGGGGGCAGATACGCAGTATTTT.

The CDR3 loop is CASSLINLGGYTF. As DNA, the CDR3 is TGTGCCAGCAGCCTAATTAACCTCGGGGGCTACACCTTC. The chain is built from TRBV28 and TRBJ1-2, with D unclear. V lost 6 bases and J lost 8, with 16 bases in between. The CDR3 has 13 residues. Germline V gives CDR1 MDHEN, CDR2 SYDVKM.

The V and J genes are TRBV13 and TRBJ1-1, with 8 bases that match TRBD1. Germline lookup yields CDR1 PRHDT and CDR2 FYEKMQ (reference sequence). The CDR3 is 16 residues long. V shed 0 bases, J shed 0 bases, and the junction held 3 bases outside the gene matches. CDR3 nucleotides: TGTGCCAGCAGCTTAGGTCCGGGACAGGTGAACACTGAAGCTTTCTTT. Translating gives CASSLGPGQVNTEAFF.

This clone was seen a single time. This sequence joins TRBV5-5 and TRBJ2-3; no firm D call. CDR1 and CDR2 (germline): SGHKS, YYEKEE (reference sequence). The CDR3 has 12 amino acids. Trimming removed 2 bases from V and 4 bases from J, with 5 bases in between. The CDR3 DNA is TGTGCCAGCAGCTTCTGGCCAGATACGCAGTATTTT. This gives the protein CASSFWPDTQYF.

The rearrangement uses TRBV21-1 and TRBJ1-2; the table's D call TRBD1 went unverified against the DNA. TRBV21-1 is a pseudogene. The CDR3 loop spans 15 amino acids. The CDR3 here is CASSRAKQGWNGYTF. The CDR3 region has the DNA TGTGCCAGCAGCAGGGCTAAACAGGGGTGGAATGGCTACACCTTC.

This chain connects TRBV7-6 to TRBJ2-3; D possibly corresponds to TRBD1 (5 bases). The CDR3 is 15 residues long. Germline V gene lookup returns CDR1 SGHVS and CDR2 FNYEAQ. With 1 base removed from V and 1 base from J, the gap between germline ends came to 9 bases. CDR3 sequence: CASSLGRDGTDTQYF. The CDR3 DNA sequence: TGTGCCAGCAGCTTAGGCAGGGATGGCACAGATACGCAGTATTTT.

CDR3 amino acids: CASSQDIQGFDEQYF. As DNA, the CDR3 is TGCGCCAGCAGCCAAGATATCCAGGGATTTGACGAGCAGTACTTC. V usage is TRBV4-3 and J usage is TRBJ2-7, with a possible D match to TRBD1 (5 bases). This CDR3 spans 15 amino acids. Trimming left V 0 bases short and J 5 bases short, with 14 bases between. Germline V gene lookup returns CDR1 LGHNA and CDR2 YSLEER.

The V and J genes are TRBV4-2 and TRBJ2-5; 11 bases fit TRBD2. Trimming took 4 bases from V and 2 from J; bases not matched to a gene: 3. Germline V gene lookup returns CDR1 LGHNA and CDR2 YNFKEQ. CDR3 length equals 15 residues. In DNA form, the CDR3 reads TGTGCCAGCAGCCCGCGGACTAGCGGGCAAGAGACCCAGTACTTC. This codes for CASSPRTSGQETQYF.